A selection of T cell receptor beta chains follows, all from one sample in a study of response to subunit inactivated influenza vaccine. TCRdb reprocessed the RT-PCR reads via MiXCR and lists one record per CDR3 protein. The table lists under 500,000 distinct CDR3 sequences, approximately 11% of them singletons. Sequencing was performed on PBMCs from blood, taken about 40 days after vaccination. These receptors all stem from a man between 50 and 59 years old who received an inactivated influenza vaccine. Each CDR3 is given without its conserved first and last residue.

J gene: TRBJ1-5
V gene: TRBV20-1
CDR3 protein: SARVPGGQPQH

J gene: TRBJ2-3
V gene: TRBV12-3/TRBV12-4
CDR3 protein: ASSQTTTDTQY

J gene: TRBJ2-1
V gene: TRBV5-1
CDR3 protein: ASSHTRGSRNEQF

J gene: TRBJ2-1
V gene: TRBV5-1
CDR3 protein: ASSWTGQGFNNEQF

J gene: TRBJ2-2
V gene: TRBV29-1
CDR3 protein: SVRQGGAGELF

J gene: TRBJ2-3
V gene: TRBV5-6
CDR3 protein: ASSATGLIGTDTQY

J gene: TRBJ2-7
V gene: TRBV20-1
CDR3 protein: SASPTQGSSYEQY

J gene: TRBJ2-2
V gene: TRBV5-1
CDR3 protein: ASSLAWGTTGELF

J gene: TRBJ1-4
V gene: TRBV7-2
CDR3 protein: ASSERPGPTNEKLF

J gene: TRBJ1-3
V gene: TRBV20-1
CDR3 protein: SARELSGNTIY

J gene: TRBJ2-2
V gene: TRBV5-1
CDR3 protein: ASSLSRLAVNTGELF

J gene: TRBJ2-1
V gene: TRBV10-3
CDR3 protein: AIKNEGGGGSSYNEQF

J gene: TRBJ1-6
V gene: TRBV20-1
CDR3 protein: SARVPLGTGGHSPLH

J gene: TRBJ1-5
V gene: TRBV6-1
CDR3 protein: ASKRVSNQPQH

J gene: TRBJ2-2
V gene: TRBV7-8
CDR3 protein: ASSARTGDTGELF

J gene: TRBJ2-7
V gene: TRBV5-1
CDR3 protein: ASKRDSFSYEQY

J gene: TRBJ2-7
V gene: TRBV6-2/TRBV6-3
CDR3 protein: ASSYRQAYEQY

J gene: TRBJ2-3
V gene: TRBV6-2/TRBV6-3
CDR3 protein: ASRPDRISTDTQY

J gene: TRBJ2-3
V gene: TRBV20-1
CDR3 protein: SARGAGERDTQY

J gene: TRBJ2-7
V gene: TRBV7-2
CDR3 protein: ASSLPNSEQY

J gene: TRBJ1-5
V gene: TRBV27
CDR3 protein: ASSNRGNQPQH

J gene: TRBJ2-1
V gene: TRBV20-1
CDR3 protein: SAPERQGVRYNEQF

J gene: TRBJ1-2
V gene: TRBV2
CDR3 protein: ASSESLGTRGYT

J gene: TRBJ2-1
V gene: TRBV24-1
CDR3 protein: ATSGGGGGEGEQF

J gene: TRBJ1-3
V gene: TRBV4-2
CDR3 protein: ASSQERSDTIY

J gene: TRBJ1-5
V gene: TRBV10-3
CDR3 protein: AISENVNSNQPQH

J gene: TRBJ2-1
V gene: TRBV7-9
CDR3 protein: ANRDTAYNEQF

J gene: TRBJ2-1
V gene: TRBV20-1
CDR3 protein: SARAGLFPYNEQF

J gene: TRBJ2-3
V gene: TRBV15
CDR3 protein: ATSRTSGTDTQY

J gene: TRBJ2-7
V gene: TRBV7-8
CDR3 protein: ASSQGTATTYEQY

J gene: TRBJ2-3
V gene: TRBV4-1
CDR3 protein: ASSPGLYGTDTQY

J gene: TRBJ2-6
V gene: TRBV7-2
CDR3 protein: ASSSQSAGANVLT

J gene: TRBJ1-1
V gene: TRBV12-3/TRBV12-4
CDR3 protein: ASSSPQGVTEAF

J gene: TRBJ2-2
V gene: TRBV2
CDR3 protein: ASSAQGVGTGELF

J gene: TRBJ2-2
V gene: TRBV5-5
CDR3 protein: ASSLDVNTGELF

J gene: TRBJ2-5
V gene: TRBV29-1
CDR3 protein: SASLAGGPDETQY

J gene: TRBJ1-5
V gene: TRBV11-1
CDR3 protein: ASSLALWGGAGNQPQH

J gene: TRBJ2-3
V gene: TRBV9
CDR3 protein: ASSVGESTRTDTQY

J gene: TRBJ2-1
V gene: TRBV6-2/TRBV6-3
CDR3 protein: ASSYFRTEQF

J gene: TRBJ1-1
V gene: TRBV29-1
CDR3 protein: SGGQGYTEAF

J gene: TRBJ2-6
V gene: TRBV12-3/TRBV12-4
CDR3 protein: ASSYGHLGANVLT

J gene: TRBJ2-1
V gene: TRBV2
CDR3 protein: ASSGTGAYNEQF

J gene: TRBJ2-3
V gene: TRBV7-2
CDR3 protein: ASSLKRLIDTQY

J gene: TRBJ2-7
V gene: TRBV5-1
CDR3 protein: ASSPTGRAYEQY

J gene: TRBJ2-7
V gene: TRBV12-3/TRBV12-4
CDR3 protein: ASTGTGASYEQY

J gene: TRBJ1-5
V gene: TRBV5-5
CDR3 protein: ASSPNRGLQPQH

J gene: TRBJ2-5
V gene: TRBV12-3/TRBV12-4
CDR3 protein: ASSRAGAMETQY

J gene: TRBJ1-5
V gene: TRBV20-1
CDR3 protein: SATGDRGSFLSNQPQH

J gene: TRBJ1-1
V gene: TRBV7-9
CDR3 protein: ASSGTRAIAEAF

J gene: TRBJ2-5
V gene: TRBV7-8
CDR3 protein: ASSPRLAGEPYQETQY

J gene: TRBJ2-7
V gene: TRBV3-1
CDR3 protein: ASSVPGDEQY

J gene: TRBJ1-1
V gene: TRBV2
CDR3 protein: ASTFPQDDRGIVMNTEAF

J gene: TRBJ1-3
V gene: TRBV9
CDR3 protein: ASSPTSGSGNTIY

J gene: TRBJ2-1
V gene: TRBV5-1
CDR3 protein: ASSSGLAGGRSNEQF

J gene: TRBJ2-3
V gene: TRBV7-2
CDR3 protein: ASSLEVPDTQY

J gene: TRBJ1-6
V gene: TRBV20-1
CDR3 protein: SATFGRSYNSPLH

J gene: TRBJ2-1
V gene: TRBV20-1
CDR3 protein: SVPGLAGLNSYNEQF

J gene: TRBJ1-2
V gene: TRBV7-8
CDR3 protein: ASSPGSPGDYGYT

J gene: TRBJ2-1
V gene: TRBV7-2
CDR3 protein: ASSLIAREQF